The next 8 T cell receptor beta chains were all read from a single sample in a study of monozygotic twins with cystic fibrosis. Generated by immunoSEQ multiplex PCR, the TCRdb table keeps only in-frame clones and is missing some. Of tens of thousands of clones in the sample, 96% were seen once. Material for sequencing was blood. These receptors were obtained from a girl aged 2-10 years with cystic fibrosis.

The genes are TRBV5-1 and TRBJ2-7, with TRBD1 identical over 9 bases. This CDR3 is built from 15 residues. The germline CDR1 and CDR2 sequences are SGHRS and YFSETQ. V lost 5 bases and J lost 2; bases outside the gene matches: 8. The CDR3 nucleotides are TGCGCCAGCAGAACCAGACAGGGGGGTCCCTACGAGCAGTACTTC. Translation: CASRTRQGGPYEQYF.

The V and J genes are TRBV15 and TRBJ1-3; maybe TRBD1 (5 bases). V lost 3 bases, J lost 3 bases, and 18 bases lay in between. In germline, CDR1 is LNHNV, CDR2 YYDKDF (reference sequence). This CDR3 contains 17 residues. CDR3 nucleotides: TGTGCCACCAGCAGGGTCCTGGGCGGGGGAAGTGGAAACACCATATATTTT. It encodes CATSRVLGGGSGNTIYF. Using reference TRBV15 and TRBJ1-3 for the parts outside the CDR3, the full variable domain is DAMVIQNPRYQVTQFGKPVTLSCSQTLNHNVMYWYQQKSSQAPKLLFHYYDKDFNNEADTPDNFQSRRPNTSFCFLDIRSPGLGDTAMYLCATSRVLGGGSGNTIYFGEGSWLTVV.

J is TRBJ2-3 and V is TRBV5-6; no reliable D call. The V and J ends lost 1 base and 2 bases respectively, with 11 bases between them. Germline-derived CDR1 and CDR2 are SGHDT and YYEEEE. This CDR3 is 15 amino acids long. The CDR3 nucleotides read TGTGCCAGCAGCTTGCGGGCCGGAATCACAGATACGCAGTATTTT. Its translation: CASSLRAGITDTQYF.

The chain uses TRBV27 and TRBJ2-3; 14 positions agree with TRBD2. The germline gives CDR1 MNHEY, CDR2 SMNVEV (reference sequence). With 7 bases clipped from V and 6 bases from J, the junction kept 6 bases outside the gene matches. This CDR3 region has 15 residues. The CDR3 DNA is TGTGCCAGCAAAGGGACTAGCGGGGGAGGGGATACGCAGTATTTT. This gives the protein CASKGTSGGGDTQYF.

This chain uses TRBV5-5 with TRBJ2-6, with unresolved D. The V and J ends lost 5 bases and 4 bases respectively, with 16 bases between them. The CDR3 covers 16 residues. Per the germline V gene, CDR1 is SGHKS and CDR2 is YYEKEE (reference sequence). The CDR3 coding sequence is TGTGCCAGCAGGTATACAGCAGGCCAGGGGGCCAACGTCCTGACTTTC. Translating it yields CASRYTAGQGANVLTF.

For the CDR3, the DNA is TGCGCCAGCAGCTTGATGGGGGCAGGCGAAAAACTGTTTTTT. Translation: CASSLMGAGEKLFF. The V call is TRBV5-1, the J call TRBJ1-4; tentatively, D is TRBD1 (6 bases). Looked up from germline, CDR1 is SGHRS and CDR2 is YFSETQ. The CDR3 length is 14 residues. V was cut by 1 base and J by 8 bases, with 12 bases left in between.

The J gene is TRBJ1-1, the V gene TRBV7-9; possible D gene TRBD1, 6 bases. Germline V gene sequence: CDR1 SEHNR, CDR2 FQNEAQ (reference sequence). This CDR3 has 15 amino acids. The V gene lost 5 bases and the J gene lost 0 bases, with 13 bases spanning the gap. CDR3 DNA: TGTGCCAGCAGCCCTCGGACAGTCATGAACACTGAAGCTTTCTTT. This codes for CASSPRTVMNTEAFF. Using reference TRBV7-9 and TRBJ1-1 for the parts outside the CDR3, the full variable domain is DTGVSQNPRHKITKRGQNVTFRCDPISEHNRLYWYRQTLGQGPEFLTYFQNEAQLEKSRLLSDRFSAERPKGSFSTLEIQRTEQGDSAMYLCASSPRTVMNTEAFFGQGTRLTVV.

The J gene is TRBJ2-3, the V gene TRBV7-9; D is perhaps TRBD2 (6 bases). The V end lost 5 bases, the J end lost 8 bases, and 23 bases lay between the germline ends. The germline gives CDR1 SEHNR, CDR2 FQNEAQ (reference sequence). The CDR3 runs to 16 residues. The CDR3 region is CASSPLGGTTFVTQYF. The DNA for the CDR3 is TGTGCCAGCAGCCCTCTGGGCGGGACCACCTTTGTTACGCAGTATTTT. The complete variable domain, with remaining parts taken from reference TRBV7-9 and TRBJ2-3, reads DTGVSQNPRHKITKRGQNVTFRCDPISEHNRLYWYRQTLGQGPEFLTYFQNEAQLEKSRLLSDRFSAERPKGSFSTLEIQRTEQGDSAMYLCASSPLGGTTFVTQYFGPGTRLTVL.